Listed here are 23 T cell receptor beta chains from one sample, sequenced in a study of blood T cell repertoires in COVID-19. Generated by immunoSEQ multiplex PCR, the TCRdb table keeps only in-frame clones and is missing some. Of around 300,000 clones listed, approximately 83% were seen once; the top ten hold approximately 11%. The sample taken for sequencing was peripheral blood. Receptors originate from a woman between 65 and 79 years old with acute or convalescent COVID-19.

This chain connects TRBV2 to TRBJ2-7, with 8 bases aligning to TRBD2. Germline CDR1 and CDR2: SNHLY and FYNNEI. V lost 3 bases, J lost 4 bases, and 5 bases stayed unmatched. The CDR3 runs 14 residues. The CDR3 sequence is CASSDSRLAYEQYF. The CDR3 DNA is TGTGCCAGCAGTGATAGCCGACTAGCGTACGAGCAGTACTTC.

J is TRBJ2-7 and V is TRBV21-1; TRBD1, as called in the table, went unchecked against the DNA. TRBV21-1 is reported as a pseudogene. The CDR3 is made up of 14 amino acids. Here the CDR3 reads CASSRDRGQHEQYF. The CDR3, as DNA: TGTGCCAGCAGCAGGGACAGGGGACAACACGAGCAGTACTTC.

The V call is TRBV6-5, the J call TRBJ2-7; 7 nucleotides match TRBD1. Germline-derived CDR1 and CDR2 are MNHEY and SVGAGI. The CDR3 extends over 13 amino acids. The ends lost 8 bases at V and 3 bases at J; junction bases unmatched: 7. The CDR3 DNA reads TGTGCCAGCCGGGGAACAGGGGACTACGAGCAGTACTTC. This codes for CASRGTGDYEQYF.

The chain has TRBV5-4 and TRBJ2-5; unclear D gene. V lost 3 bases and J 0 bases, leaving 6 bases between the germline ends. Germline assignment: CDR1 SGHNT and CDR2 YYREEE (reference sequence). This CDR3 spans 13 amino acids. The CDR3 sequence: CASSSQYQETQYF. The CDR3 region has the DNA TGTGCCAGCAGCTCCCAATACCAAGAGACCCAGTACTTC.

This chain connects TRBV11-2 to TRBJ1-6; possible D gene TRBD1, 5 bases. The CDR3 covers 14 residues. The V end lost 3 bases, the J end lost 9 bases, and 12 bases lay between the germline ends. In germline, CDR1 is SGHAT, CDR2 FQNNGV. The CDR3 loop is CASSFRRGPSPLHF. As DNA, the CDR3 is TGTGCCAGCAGCTTTAGGAGGGGCCCTTCACCCCTCCACTTT.

The CDR3 nucleotides are TGTGCCACCAGTGAACCGGGGGGCACTGAAGCTTTCTTT. This gives the protein CATSEPGGTEAFF. The rearrangement links TRBV24-1 to TRBJ1-1, with TRBD1 as a possible D gene (5 bases). The germline gives CDR1 KGHDR, CDR2 SFDVKD. This CDR3 is 13 amino acids long. Trimming shortened V by 4 bases and J by 4 bases, and 9 bases separated the two germline ends.

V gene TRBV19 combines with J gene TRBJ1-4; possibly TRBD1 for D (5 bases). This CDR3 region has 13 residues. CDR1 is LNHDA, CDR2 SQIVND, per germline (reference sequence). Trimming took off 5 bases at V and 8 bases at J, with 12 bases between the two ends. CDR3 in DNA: TGTGCCAGTAGTGGGGGGGACTGGGAAAAACTGTTTTTT. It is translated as CASSGGDWEKLFF. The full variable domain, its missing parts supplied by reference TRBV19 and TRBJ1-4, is DGGITQSPKYLFRKEGQNVTLSCEQNLNHDAMYWYRQDPGQGLRLIYYSQIVNDFQKGDIAEGYSVSREKKESFPLTVTSAQKNPTAFYLCASSGGDWEKLFFGSGTQLSVL.

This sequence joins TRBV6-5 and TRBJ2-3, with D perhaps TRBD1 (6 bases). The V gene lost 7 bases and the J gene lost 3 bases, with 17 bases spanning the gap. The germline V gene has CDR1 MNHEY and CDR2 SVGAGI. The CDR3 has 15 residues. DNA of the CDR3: TGTGCCAGCAAGTCAGGGGCAGGGCCGACAGATACGCAGTATTTT. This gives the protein CASKSGAGPTDTQYF.

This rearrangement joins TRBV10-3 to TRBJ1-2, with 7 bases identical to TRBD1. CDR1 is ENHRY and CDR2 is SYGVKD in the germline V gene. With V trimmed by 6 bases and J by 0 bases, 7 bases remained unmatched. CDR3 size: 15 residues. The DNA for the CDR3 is TGTGCCATCAGGGGACAGATAATAGCTAACTATGGCTACACCTTC. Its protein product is CAIRGQIIANYGYTF.

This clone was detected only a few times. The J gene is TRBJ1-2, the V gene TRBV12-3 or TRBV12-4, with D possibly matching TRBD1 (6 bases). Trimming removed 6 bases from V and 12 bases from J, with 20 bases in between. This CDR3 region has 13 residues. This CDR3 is CASSPTLLRGHTF. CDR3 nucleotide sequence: TGTGCCAGCAGCCCAACCCTCCTCAGGGGCCACACCTTC.

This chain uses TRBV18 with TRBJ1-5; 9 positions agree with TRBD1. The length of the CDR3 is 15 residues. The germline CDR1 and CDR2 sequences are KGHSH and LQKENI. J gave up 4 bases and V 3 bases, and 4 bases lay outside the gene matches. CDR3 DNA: TGTGCCAGCTCACCGGGGACAGGGAGGAATCAGCCCCAGCATTTT. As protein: CASSPGTGRNQPQHF.

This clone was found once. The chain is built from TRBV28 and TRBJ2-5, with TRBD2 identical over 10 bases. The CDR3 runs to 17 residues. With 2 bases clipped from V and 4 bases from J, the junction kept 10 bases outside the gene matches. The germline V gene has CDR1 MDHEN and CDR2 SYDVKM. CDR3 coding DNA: TGTGCCAGCAGTTTACCCCCGGCAGCGGGGGGGCGAGAGACCCAGTACTTC. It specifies CASSLPPAAGGRETQYF.

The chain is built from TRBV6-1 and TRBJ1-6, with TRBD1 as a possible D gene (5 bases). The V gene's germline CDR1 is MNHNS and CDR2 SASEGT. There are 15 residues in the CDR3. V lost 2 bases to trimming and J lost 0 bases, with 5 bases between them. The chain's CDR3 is CASSEQGSYNSPLHF. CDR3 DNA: TGTGCCAGCAGTGAACAGGGCTCCTATAATTCACCCCTCCACTTT.

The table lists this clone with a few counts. The CDR3: CASSPRGTANTEAFF. The CDR3, as DNA: TGTGCCAGCAGCCCCCGGGGGACGGCGAACACTGAAGCTTTCTTT. The chain has TRBV7-9 and TRBJ1-1, with D possibly matching TRBD1 (5 bases). The CDR3 runs 15 residues. The ends were cut back, 5 bases at V and 1 base at J, with 14 bases in the middle. Germline assignment: CDR1 SEHNR and CDR2 FQNEAQ (reference sequence).

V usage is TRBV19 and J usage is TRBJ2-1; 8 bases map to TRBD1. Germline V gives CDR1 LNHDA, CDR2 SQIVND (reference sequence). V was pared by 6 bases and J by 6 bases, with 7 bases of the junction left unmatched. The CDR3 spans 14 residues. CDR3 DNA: TGTGCCAGTAGCGCGGGACAGGCACTCAATGAGCAGTTCTTC. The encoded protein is CASSAGQALNEQFF. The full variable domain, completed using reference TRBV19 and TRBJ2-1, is DGGITQSPKYLFRKEGQNVTLSCEQNLNHDAMYWYRQDPGQGLRLIYYSQIVNDFQKGDIAEGYSVSREKKESFPLTVTSAQKNPTAFYLCASSAGQALNEQFFGPGTRLTVL.

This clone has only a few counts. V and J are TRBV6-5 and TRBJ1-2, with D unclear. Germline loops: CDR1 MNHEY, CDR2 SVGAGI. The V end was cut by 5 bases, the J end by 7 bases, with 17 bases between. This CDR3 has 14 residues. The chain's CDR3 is CASSKTGSGGGYTF. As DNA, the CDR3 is TGTGCCAGCAGTAAAACCGGGAGCGGTGGTGGCTACACCTTC.

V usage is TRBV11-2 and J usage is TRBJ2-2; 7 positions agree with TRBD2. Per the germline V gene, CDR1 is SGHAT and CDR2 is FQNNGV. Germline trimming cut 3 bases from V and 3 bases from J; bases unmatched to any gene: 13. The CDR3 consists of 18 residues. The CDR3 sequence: CASSLAPTGTTYTGELFF. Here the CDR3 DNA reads TGTGCCAGCAGCTTGGCCCCGACCGGGACTACCTACACCGGGGAGCTGTTTTTT.

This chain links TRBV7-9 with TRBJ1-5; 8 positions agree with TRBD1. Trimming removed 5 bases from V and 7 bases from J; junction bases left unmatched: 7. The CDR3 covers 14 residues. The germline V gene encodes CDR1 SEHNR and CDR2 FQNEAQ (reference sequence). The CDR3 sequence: CASSATGGRQPQHF. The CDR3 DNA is TGTGCCAGCAGCGCTACAGGGGGAAGACAGCCCCAGCATTTT.

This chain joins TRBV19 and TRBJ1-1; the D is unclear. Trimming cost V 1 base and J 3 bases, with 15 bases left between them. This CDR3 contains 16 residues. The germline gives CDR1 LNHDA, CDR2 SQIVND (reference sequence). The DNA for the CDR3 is TGTGCCAGTAGTATAGTTCATTCCGGACTCTACACTGAAGCTTTCTTT. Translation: CASSIVHSGLYTEAFF.

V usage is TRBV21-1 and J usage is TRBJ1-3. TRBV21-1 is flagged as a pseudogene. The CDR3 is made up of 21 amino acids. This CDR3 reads CASSNLPTTGIVRARGNTIYF. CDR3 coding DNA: TGTGCCAGCAGCAATCTCCCAACCACCGGGATAGTCCGGGCAAGGGGAAACACCATATATTTT.

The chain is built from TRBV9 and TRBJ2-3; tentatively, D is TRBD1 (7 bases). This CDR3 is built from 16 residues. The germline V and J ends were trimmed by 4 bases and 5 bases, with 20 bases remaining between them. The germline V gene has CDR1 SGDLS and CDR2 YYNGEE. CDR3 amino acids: CASSSQGGQVRDTQYF. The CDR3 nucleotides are TGTGCCAGCAGCTCCCAGGGGGGCCAGGTTAGAGATACGCAGTATTTT.

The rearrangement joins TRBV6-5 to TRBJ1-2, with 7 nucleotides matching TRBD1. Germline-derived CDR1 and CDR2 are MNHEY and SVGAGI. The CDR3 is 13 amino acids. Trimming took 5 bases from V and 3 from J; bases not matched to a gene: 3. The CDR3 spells CASSRDSYYGYTF. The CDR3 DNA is TGTGCCAGCAGTCGGGACAGCTACTATGGCTACACCTTC.

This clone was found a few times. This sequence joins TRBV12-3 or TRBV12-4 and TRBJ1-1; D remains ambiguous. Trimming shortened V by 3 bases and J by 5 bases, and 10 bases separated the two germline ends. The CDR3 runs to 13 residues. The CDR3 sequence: CASSLRQHTEAFF. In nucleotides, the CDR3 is TGTGCCAGCAGTTTGCGGCAGCATACTGAAGCTTTCTTT.